Each of the 11 T cell receptor beta chains below was sequenced from the same sample in a study of blood T cell repertoires in COVID-19. Libraries were prepared by immunoSEQ multiplex PCR; TCRdb keeps only in-frame clonotypes and omits some of them. The table has 250,000 to 400,000 clones, almost 90% seen once. Sample: peripheral blood. The source of these receptors is a woman in her 30s with COVID-19, enrolled during active disease.

The chain combines TRBV12-5 with TRBJ2-7; D unclear. Germline CDR1 and CDR2: LGHNT and FRNRAP. The ends were cut back, 0 bases at V and 6 bases at J, with 9 bases in the middle. This CDR3 has 13 amino acids. The CDR3, as DNA: TGTGCTAGTGGTTTGGTTTCGTCCCGCGAGCAGTACTTC. Translation: CASGLVSSREQYF.

This chain uses TRBV6-5 with TRBJ1-1, with D tentatively TRBD1 (6 bases). Deletions cut 5 bases from V and 3 bases from J, with 13 bases between. Germline values: CDR1 MNHEY, CDR2 SVGAGI. The CDR3 totals 14 residues. The CDR3 DNA follows: TGTGCCAGCAGTCCCAGGGGTGGAGACACTGAAGCTTTCTTT. As protein: CASSPRGGDTEAFF.

J is TRBJ2-1 and V is TRBV11-2, with 8 nucleotides matching TRBD2. Trimming at V came to 5 bases and at J to 8 bases, leaving 14 bases not matched to a gene. Per germline, CDR1 SGHAT and CDR2 FQNNGV. This CDR3 spans 16 amino acids. CDR3 nucleotides: TGTGCCAGCAGCCACCGAGCGGGGGATAAAGGGGATGAGCAGTTCTTC. Encoded protein: CASSHRAGDKGDEQFF.

This rearrangement joins TRBV10-1 to TRBJ1-1; D might be TRBD1 (5 bases). Trimming took off 3 bases at V and 6 bases at J, with 14 bases between the two ends. The CDR3 totals 14 residues. The V gene's germline CDR1 is WNHNN and CDR2 SYGVQD (reference sequence). The CDR3 loop reads CASSEDSAGPEAFF. The CDR3 DNA follows: TGCGCCAGCAGTGAAGATTCGGCAGGGCCTGAAGCTTTCTTT.

This chain uses TRBV3-1 (or the pseudogene TRBV3-2) with TRBJ1-4; TRBD1 matches 7 bases. The J segment lost 5 bases and the V segment lost 1 base, leaving 4 bases of the junction unmatched. There are 15 residues in the CDR3. Per germline, CDR1 LGHDT and CDR2 YNNKEL (reference sequence). In DNA, the CDR3 is TGTGCCAGCAGCCAAGGCGGGACAGCAAATGAAAAACTGTTTTTT. Protein: CASSQGGTANEKLFF.

The V call is TRBV28, the J call TRBJ2-3, with D possibly being TRBD2 (5 bases). The CDR3 runs 16 residues. Germline values: CDR1 MDHEN, CDR2 SYDVKM. Trimming removed 8 bases from V and 2 bases from J, with 20 bases in between. The CDR3, as DNA: TGTGCCAGCGGGTTCCTCGCCTCGGGATACACAGATACGCAGTATTTT. Protein sequence: CASGFLASGYTDTQYF.

This chain joins TRBV5-1 and TRBJ2-1; the D gene could be TRBD1 or TRBD2 (6 bases each). V shed 4 bases and J shed 5 bases, with 16 bases lying between them. CDR3 length: 15 residues. Germline V CDR1 and CDR2: SGHRS, YFSETQ. For the CDR3, the DNA is TGCGCCAGCAGCCTGGGGGCTAGCGAGAACAATGAGCAGTTCTTC. The encoded protein is CASSLGASENNEQFF.

The CDR3 DNA is TGTGCCAGCAGCTTAACCGGGACTAGCGTCTACAATGAGCAGTTCTTC. Residues: CASSLTGTSVYNEQFF. The V gene is TRBV11-3, the J gene TRBJ2-1; 10 nucleotides match TRBD2. Unmatched junction bases numbered 4, after V lost 2 bases and J lost 3 bases. This CDR3 has 16 amino acids. Germline CDR1 and CDR2: SGHNT and YENEEA.

Many counts were recorded for this clone. The V call is TRBV4-1, the J call TRBJ2-1; 8 nucleotides match TRBD2. The germline CDR1 and CDR2 sequences are MGHRA and YSYEKL. This CDR3 is built from 16 residues. V dropped 0 bases and J dropped 9; count of bases not matched to a gene: 10. The CDR3 spells CASSQDLGLESSEQFF. The CDR3, as DNA: TGCGCCAGCAGCCAAGATTTGGGACTAGAATCGTCTGAGCAGTTCTTC.

The J gene is TRBJ2-3, the V gene TRBV28, with D tentatively TRBD1 (5 bases). This CDR3 has 16 amino acids. V gave up 3 bases and J gave up 2 bases, with 15 bases separating them. Germline lookup yields CDR1 MDHEN and CDR2 SYDVKM. CDR3 residues: CASSLPPDSFTDTQYF. For the CDR3, the DNA is TGTGCCAGCAGTTTGCCCCCCGACAGCTTCACAGATACGCAGTATTTT.

The chain links TRBV5-6 to TRBJ1-2; D uncertain. The CDR3 is 17 residues long. CDR1 and CDR2 from the germline V gene are SGHDT and YYEEEE. Between the trimmed V and J ends, which lost 0 bases and 4 bases, there was a span of 19 bases. CDR3 in DNA: TGTGCCAGCAGCTTGGCTACCGGCGGGTTTTCTTCCTATGGCTACACCTTC. It codes for CASSLATGGFSSYGYTF.